Listed below are T cell receptor beta chains from one sample, sequenced in a study of T cells after yellow fever vaccination. Each CDR3 protein gets one entry after TCRdb re-called the 5' RACE reads with MiXCR. The data contain 200,000 to 250,000 distinct CDR3 sequences, 2.5% to 3.5% of them singletons. The specimen was CD4+ T cells sorted from PBMCs, collected 10 days after the yellow fever booster vaccination. Receptor source: a man aged 18 to 30 who received the YFV17D yellow fever vaccine. Both conserved end residues are trimmed from each CDR3. Each record gives: V gene, CDR3 protein.

TRBV7-2,ASSLSYRDTEAF
TRBV5-5,ASSPVRGGGTDTQY
TRBV7-2,ASSFQEISYEQY
TRBV27,ATSPSGVVETQY
TRBV24-1,ATTSGGAGETQY
TRBV4-3,ASSQDRGPRNTIY
TRBV12-3/TRBV12-4,ASRTDGETQY
TRBV27,ASSWTGEEMDTQY
TRBV12-3/TRBV12-4,ASSSTTGGAGYSPLH
TRBV20-1,SASPDRTSSYNEQF
TRBV5-1,ASSLGSATDTQY
TRBV6-4,ASSDVPLSSGANVLT
TRBV6-5,ASSYQRTGGGGELF
TRBV6-2/TRBV6-3,ASSYSWGYGQPQH
TRBV20-1,SAYRGLNEKLF
TRBV20-1,SAGGALGGTDTQY
TRBV15,ATSREREDYGYT
TRBV7-9,ASTEGNQETQY
TRBV7-2,ASSPRAGLQETQY
TRBV29-1,SVERGINGGEY
TRBV11-2,ASSLAQPTPLEQF
TRBV20-1,SASRLAGNTGELF